The next 11 T cell receptor beta chains were all read from a single sample in a study of metastatic and nonmetastatic thyroid tumors. No patient had received any treatment before thyroid surgery. TCRdb re-called clones from the PCR reads using MiXCR. The profile shows 35,000 to 40,000 clones, roughly a sixth of them singletons. Sequencing input: tumor tissue. All receptors derive from a female donor with papillary thyroid cancer or a benign thyroid nodule (not recorded which). Some clones in this sample may be carry-over from other donors' samples.

This clone was seen ten or more times. The CDR3 DNA is TGTGCCAGCAGCTCGGGGGGCGTGCAGTACGAGCAGTACTTC. Translating gives CASSSGGVQYEQYF. This sequence joins TRBV11-3 and TRBJ2-7, with D perhaps matching TRBD2 (7 bases). The V gene's germline CDR1 is SGHNT and CDR2 YENEEA. CDR3 size: 14 residues. The germline V and J ends were trimmed by 4 bases and 4 bases, with 14 bases remaining between them.

In the case of this clone: This may be a read error, as it is one base from a much larger clone. The same CDR3 can be traced to other DNA sequences in this sample. This chain links TRBV3-1 with TRBJ2-7; weak D call: TRBD1 (5 bases). The CDR3 sequence is 16 residues long. CDR1 LGHDT and CDR2 YNNKEL come from the germline V gene (reference sequence). The CDR3 protein is CASSQAIGHAPTKQYF. The CDR3 DNA is TGTGCCAGCAGCCAAGCCATTGGACATGCGCCTACGAAGCAGTACTTT.

This clone was seen many times. The chain carries TRBV19 and TRBJ2-2; D might be TRBD1 or TRBD2, each matching 5 bases. This CDR3 has 15 amino acids. V shed 4 bases and J shed 3 bases, with 12 bases lying between them. Germline values: CDR1 LNHDA, CDR2 SQIVND (reference sequence). The CDR3 DNA reads as TGTGCCAGTAGTACCGGGACCGGAGACACCGGGGAGCTGTTTTTT. Amino acid sequence: CASSTGTGDTGELFF.

This clone was observed many times. The rearrangement uses TRBV28 and TRBJ2-3; D call uncertain. The V gene lost 1 base and the J gene lost 2 bases, with 19 bases spanning the gap. The CDR3 sequence is 18 residues long. CDR1 is MDHEN and CDR2 is SYDVKM in the germline V gene. The CDR3 DNA follows: TGTGCCAGCAGTTTATACCCCATGGCTAGAGGCCCCACAGATACGCAGTATTTT. Protein: CASSLYPMARGPTDTQYF.

Note on this clone: One base away lies a much larger clone, so this may be a sequencing read error. CDR3 amino acids: CASRAESETEYF. The CDR3 coding sequence is TGTGCCAGCAGAGCAGAGTCAGAGACCGAGTACTTC. The chain carries TRBV25-1 and TRBJ2-5; D not certain. Germline values: CDR1 MGHDK, CDR2 SYGVNS. The CDR3 has 12 residues.

This clone was seen more than once but under ten times. This clone may be a read error of a much larger clone one base away. This sequence joins TRBV9 and TRBJ1-1; no firm D call. Germline loops: CDR1 SGDLS, CDR2 YYNGEE. The CDR3 is 11 amino acids. The CDR3 DNA follows: TGTGCCAGCAGCCCCCTGGAGACCCGGTACTTC. Its protein is CASSPLETRYF.

At least ten counts were recorded for this clone. The CDR3 does not end in the conserved phenylalanine or tryptophan, so this is likely a read error. The gene calls are TRBV7-2 and TRBJ1-5, with D unclear. Trimming took off 0 bases at V and 2 bases at J, with 8 bases between the two ends. Germline-derived CDR1 and CDR2 are SGHTA and FQGNSA. This CDR3 is built from 15 residues. The DNA of the CDR3 is TGTGCCAGCAGCTTAGCCCCCTTTGGCAATCAGCCCCAGCATTCT. It is translated as CASSLAPFGNQPQHS.

This clone appeared many times. The rearrangement joins TRBV30 to TRBJ2-1, with TRBD2 as a possible D gene (6 bases). The V end was cut by 3 bases, the J end by 9 bases, with 15 bases between. CDR1 and CDR2 (germline): GTSNPN, SVGIG (reference sequence). The CDR3 is made up of 13 amino acids. CDR3 coding DNA: TGTGCCTGGAGCAGGACGACCGGGGGTGAGCAGTTCTTC. Its protein product is CAWSRTTGGEQFF.

In its sample, this clone was seen many times. With a much larger clone just one base away, this may be a read error. The rearrangement links TRBV6-4 to TRBJ1-1, with TRBD1 matching 9 bases. Trimming at V came to 6 bases and at J to 5 bases, leaving 16 bases not matched to a gene. Germline V gene sequence: CDR1 MRHNA, CDR2 SNTAGT. This CDR3 has 17 amino acids. The CDR3 spells CASSPIDRGNGRTEAFF. The DNA of the CDR3 is TGTGCCAGCAGCCCAATCGACAGGGGGAATGGGAGGACTGAAGCTTTCTTT.

Within the sample, this clone is medium-sized (0.01 to 0.1%). The V gene is TRBV5-1, the J gene TRBJ2-7; 9 bases are shared with TRBD1. The CDR3 runs 15 residues. Trimming at V came to 4 bases and at J to 3 bases, leaving 8 bases not matched to a gene. Germline V gene data show CDR1 as SGHRS and CDR2 as YFSETQ. The CDR3 here is CASSLIPGQGYEQYF. The CDR3 bases are TGCGCCAGCAGCCTGATCCCGGGACAGGGCTACGAGCAGTACTTC.

There are many counts of this clone. The same CDR3 arises from other DNA sequences in this sample as well. The chain joins TRBV2 to TRBJ2-5; 9 positions match TRBD1. CDR1 SNHLY and CDR2 FYNNEI come from the germline V gene. The CDR3 totals 15 residues. Germline trimming cut 5 bases from V and 2 bases from J; bases unmatched to any gene: 6. The CDR3 protein is CASSKGQGQQETQYF. The CDR3 region has the DNA TGTGCCAGCAGTAAAGGACAGGGGCAACAAGAGACCCAGTACTTC.